This is a list of T cell receptor beta chains from one sample in a study of T cell repertoires in ileal Crohn's disease. Only in-frame clones appear in the TCRdb table, and some are missing; sequencing was by immunoSEQ multiplex PCR. This repertoire shows about 7,200 clones, around 84% found once; its top ten account for less than 9.5%. The sequenced material came from ileal tissue. The receptors stem from an adult with Crohn's disease. The CDR3 runs from the conserved cysteine through the conserved F or W. The order of the fields is CDR3 DNA, CDR3 protein, clone size, V gene, D gene, J gene. The D gene is left open where the match is weak. Only some rows state a clone size, as once, few, many or a class for expanded clones.

cdr3_nt: TGCAGTGCGCCCACTAGCGCCGAGCAGTACTTC
cdr3_aa: CSAPTSAEQYF
clone_size: NA
v_call: TRBV20-1
d_call: TRBD2
j_call: TRBJ2-7

cdr3_nt: TGCGCCAGCAGTGACCAGACAGCAAGCAATCAGCCCCAGCATTTT
cdr3_aa: CASSDQTASNQPQHF
clone_size: NA
v_call: TRBV4-1
d_call: NA
j_call: TRBJ1-5

cdr3_nt: TGTGCCACTTGGGGGCCGGGGCATGCGTTGGGCCCTATTCCGAACACCGGGGAGCTGTTTTTT
cdr3_aa: CATWGPGHALGPIPNTGELFF
clone_size: NA
v_call: TRBV19
d_call: NA
j_call: TRBJ2-2

cdr3_nt: TGTGCCAGCAGCTTATCGGGCACCGGGGAGCTGTTTTTT
cdr3_aa: CASSLSGTGELFF
clone_size: NA
v_call: TRBV7-8
d_call: NA
j_call: TRBJ2-2

cdr3_nt: TGTGCCAGCAGCGGACACAGGGGGCGCAGGACTGAAGCTTTCTTT
cdr3_aa: CASSGHRGRRTEAFF
clone_size: NA
v_call: TRBV7-4
d_call: TRBD1
j_call: TRBJ1-1

cdr3_nt: TGTGCCAGCAGCTTCGGGGAAGCGGGACCTTTCTACGAGCAGTACTTC
cdr3_aa: CASSFGEAGPFYEQYF
clone_size: few
v_call: TRBV11-2
d_call: TRBD2
j_call: TRBJ2-7

cdr3_nt: TGTGCCAGCAGTGAAGACAGGGGCGATTCACCCCTCCACTTT
cdr3_aa: CASSEDRGDSPLHF
clone_size: NA
v_call: TRBV6-1
d_call: TRBD1
j_call: TRBJ1-6

cdr3_nt: TGTGCCAGCTCGAGGGGTGAGGAGGGACAGCCCCAGCATTTT
cdr3_aa: CASSRGEEGQPQHF
clone_size: NA
v_call: TRBV18
d_call: NA
j_call: TRBJ1-5

cdr3_nt: TGCGCCAGCAGCTTGGACAGGGGTGTCTACAATGAGCAGTTCTTC
cdr3_aa: CASSLDRGVYNEQFF
clone_size: NA
v_call: TRBV5-1
d_call: TRBD1
j_call: TRBJ2-1

cdr3_nt: TGTGCCAGCTCACCCCCGGGGGCTAGCGGGAGATGGGAGACCCAGTACTTC
cdr3_aa: CASSPPGASGRWETQYF
clone_size: NA
v_call: TRBV18
d_call: TRBD2
j_call: TRBJ2-5

cdr3_nt: TGTGCCAGTAGTATAGGTGGAGGGGCCGGGGAGCTGTTTTTT
cdr3_aa: CASSIGGGAGELFF
clone_size: NA
v_call: TRBV19
d_call: NA
j_call: TRBJ2-2

cdr3_nt: TGTGCCAGCAGCGCCCGGGAGAAATCCTACAATGAGCAGTTCTTC
cdr3_aa: CASSAREKSYNEQFF
clone_size: NA
v_call: TRBV9
d_call: NA
j_call: TRBJ2-1

cdr3_nt: TGCGCCAGCAGCTATGACAGGGGAGGATCACCCCTCCACTTT
cdr3_aa: CASSYDRGGSPLHF
clone_size: NA
v_call: TRBV4-1
d_call: TRBD1
j_call: TRBJ1-6